This entry describes one T cell receptor (beta chain). The data originate from a study of control samples from healthy donors and cancer patients. The CDR3 loop spans 14 amino acids. Germline loops: CDR1 LGHDT, CDR2 YNNKEL (reference sequence). Trimming cost V 5 bases and J 3 bases; bases outside gene matches: 7. Profiled with immunoSEQ multiplex PCR; TCRdb holds only in-frame clones, not every one. The sample lists about 120,000 clones, 89% occurring once. Material for sequencing was blood. This chain connects TRBV3-1 (or the pseudogene TRBV3-2) to TRBJ2-7; 7 bases are a match to TRBD1. The clonotype was recovered from a man aged 45-60 years in good health. The CDR3 DNA follows: TGTGCCAGCAGCGACACGACAGGGCACTACGAGCAGTACTTC. Translating it yields CASSDTTGHYEQYF.